This T cell receptor (beta chain) was documented in a study of blood T cells in healthy people across ages. Whole-study results and caveats: When one million T cells were used, diversity estimates were thought to be underestimates. Because sorting was not performed, PBMCs prevented conclusive naive versus antigen-experienced comparison.

The germline V gene has CDR1 SGHVS and CDR2 FNYEAQ. V gave up 3 bases and J gave up 1 base; unmatched junction bases: 4. This CDR3 is 16 amino acids long. Combining a sample-barcoded 5' primer with a J-beta primer mix, a second PCR ran for about 7 to 12 cycles. Each of the cDNA molecules was tagged by a template-switch adaptor with 12 random nucleotides. Every individual sample yielded 2.5 million or more paired-end reads (each containing CDR3). TCRdb reprocessed the 5' RACE reads via MiXCR and lists one record per CDR3 protein. This table holds more than 1.4 million distinct CDR3 sequences, roughly 45% found once. With regard to this clonotype: Its target is not known.

The sequencing input was blood. The chain is built from TRBV7-6 and TRBJ2-2; 8 bases align to TRBD1. This clonotype originated in a young woman in good health. CDR3 in amino acids: CASSLDRERNTGELFF. CDR3 coding DNA: TGTGCCAGCAGCTTGGACAGGGAGCGGAACACCGGGGAGCTGTTTTTT.